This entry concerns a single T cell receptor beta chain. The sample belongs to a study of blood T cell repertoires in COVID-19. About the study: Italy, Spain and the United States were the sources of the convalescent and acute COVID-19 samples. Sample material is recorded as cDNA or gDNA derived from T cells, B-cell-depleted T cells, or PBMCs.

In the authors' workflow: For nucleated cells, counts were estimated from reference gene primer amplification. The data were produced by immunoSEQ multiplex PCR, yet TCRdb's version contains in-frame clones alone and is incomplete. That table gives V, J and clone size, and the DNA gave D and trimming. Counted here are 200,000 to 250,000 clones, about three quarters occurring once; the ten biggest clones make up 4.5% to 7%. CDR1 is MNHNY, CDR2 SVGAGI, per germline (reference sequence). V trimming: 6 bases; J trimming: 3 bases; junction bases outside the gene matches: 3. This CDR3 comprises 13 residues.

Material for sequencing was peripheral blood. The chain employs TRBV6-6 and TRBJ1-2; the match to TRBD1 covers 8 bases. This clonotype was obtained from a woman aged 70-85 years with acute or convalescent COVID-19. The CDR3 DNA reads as TGTGCCAGCAGGGACAGGGAAGACTATGGCTACACCTTC. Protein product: CASRDREDYGYTF.